This note documents a single T cell receptor beta chain sequence. Its antigen is unidentified. The PCR ran on 60 Vbeta and 13 Jbeta primers. Profiling relied on immunoSEQ multiplex PCR, and the TCRdb table lists in-frame clones only, not all of them. The sample lists about 200,000 clones; roughly 80% were seen once. Germline V CDR1 and CDR2: SGDLS, YYNGEE. V was clipped by 4 bases and J by 4 bases, with 15 bases between them. This CDR3 contains 15 residues. This sample was included in a study of cytomegalovirus exposure and HLA in healthy donors. Study-wide points: Further analysis, carried out later, found HLA-associated TCR beta chains more clonally expanded than equally common other chains. CMV serostatus was the only immune exposure information that was available. Earlier analysis found most TCR beta V segments productive about 90% or about 30% of the time. Follow-up analysis later connected one missense variant in DCLRE1C with trimming of TCR beta V- and J-genes.

Sequencing was performed on PBMCs. The chain combines TRBV9 with TRBJ1-5; D not certain. The source of this sequence is a male donor in good health and CMV-seropositive. The CDR3 reads CASSPRESGNQPQHF. As DNA, the CDR3 is TGTGCCAGCAGCCCCCGGGAGAGCGGGAATCAGCCCCAGCATTTT.